A single sample is the source of the 21 T cell receptor beta chains below, sequenced in a study of regulatory T cells in long-lasting Graves disease (TCRdb year 2021). Library prep was done by multiplex PCR. The run used an Illumina HiSeq 4000. To build TCR beta libraries, CDR3 regions were amplified by Arm-PCR using iRepertoire HTBI primers. TCRdb cleaned the public reads at Q25 with fastp, built clones with MiXCR and kept in-frame beta chains. Rows with one shared CDR3 protein collapse into an entry with the most common genes and DNA. Counted in this sample were 580,000 or so distinct CDR3 sequences; approximately 16% of them appeared once. The ten largest clones represent 12% of the sample. The sample's time point label, in plain terms: newly diagnosed GD, antithyroid drugs for less than 3 months. For both TCR sequencing and RNA sequencing, RNA was extracted from PBMCs using TRIzol. The data also belong to a second study, concerning T cells in Graves' hyperthyroidism and ophthalmopathy.

This material consisted of peripheral blood mononuclear cells (PBMCs), taken at new diagnosis, from a patient treated with antithyroid drugs. These receptor sequences come from a man aged 18 to 29 with Graves disease. Donor details come from another sample of the same person, matched by shared clones.

This clonotype was counted at least ten times. The rearrangement links TRBV7-9 to TRBJ2-1; 7 bases fit TRBD2. This CDR3 contains 14 residues. The germline CDR1 and CDR2 sequences are SEHNR and FQNEAQ (reference sequence). Trimming at V came to 4 bases and at J to 7 bases, leaving 7 bases not matched to a gene. The CDR3 sequence: CASSWGGEGNEQFF. The CDR3, as DNA: TGTGCCAGCAGCTGGGGGGGAGAAGGAAATGAGCAGTTCTTC.

The gene calls are TRBV7-3 and TRBJ1-6, with TRBD1 as a possible D gene (6 bases). The CDR3 runs 15 residues. The ends were cut back, 1 base at V and 7 bases at J, with 11 bases in the middle. Per germline, CDR1 SGHTA and CDR2 FQGTGA. CDR3 sequence: CASSLNRAQNSPLHF. The DNA of the CDR3 is TGTGCCAGCAGCTTAAACAGGGCTCAAAATTCACCCCTCCACTTT.

The gene calls are TRBV5-6 and TRBJ2-5; D remains unclear. The V gene's germline CDR1 is SGHDT and CDR2 YYEEEE. V gave up 6 bases and J gave up 4 bases, with 10 bases separating them. CDR3 length: 12 residues. CDR3 coding DNA: TGTGCCAGCACCGTGACCCGAGAGACCCAGTACTTC. It codes for CASTVTRETQYF.

This clonotype was recorded at least ten times. The chain joins TRBV27 to TRBJ2-7; 10 positions match TRBD2. CDR1 is MNHEY, CDR2 SMNVEV, per germline (reference sequence). Losses at the gene ends were 5 bases for V and 4 bases for J; bases not matched to a gene: 8. This CDR3 region has 15 residues. The CDR3 loop reads CASSPGGLAMYEQYF. The DNA of the CDR3 is TGTGCCAGCAGTCCCGGGGGACTAGCGATGTACGAGCAGTACTTC.

The chain joins TRBV6-5 to TRBJ2-3; tentatively, D is TRBD2 (6 bases). The CDR3 is 14 amino acids. The germline V and J ends were trimmed by 2 bases and 3 bases, with 9 bases remaining between them. Per germline, CDR1 MNHEY and CDR2 SVGAGI. DNA for the CDR3: TGTGCCAGCAGTTACCGGGAGATTACAGATACGCAGTATTTT. This codes for CASSYREITDTQYF.

The rearrangement links TRBV24-1 to TRBJ1-5; 7 nucleotides align to TRBD1. The CDR3 runs to 24 residues. Germline V CDR1 and CDR2: KGHDR, SFDVKD. V trimming: 0 bases; J trimming: 2 bases; junction bases outside the gene matches: 27. The CDR3: CATSDLRGLQGVLLVGWGNQPQHF. CDR3 nucleotide sequence: TGTGCCACCAGTGATTTGAGAGGGCTGCAGGGGGTTCTTTTGGTTGGTTGGGGCAATCAGCCCCAGCATTTT.

The chain employs TRBV5-6 and TRBJ1-5, with D perhaps TRBD1 (5 bases). The CDR3 loop spans 14 amino acids. Looked up from germline, CDR1 is SGHDT and CDR2 is YYEEEE. V lost 4 bases to trimming and J lost 3 bases, with 11 bases between them. The CDR3 DNA is TGTGCCAGCAGCGCCCGACAGTACAATCAGCCCCAGCATTTT. Amino acid sequence: CASSARQYNQPQHF.

The CDR3 is CASSSQGTGDYSYEQYF. The CDR3 nucleotides are TGTGCCAGCAGCTCCCAGGGGACAGGCGACTACTCCTACGAGCAGTACTTC. V is TRBV5-5 and J is TRBJ2-7, with 8 bases matching TRBD1. The CDR3 consists of 17 residues. Germline values: CDR1 SGHKS, CDR2 YYEKEE (reference sequence). The V and J ends lost 3 bases and 0 bases, in that order; junction bases with no gene match: 11. Full variable domain (rest looked up from reference TRBV5-5 and TRBJ2-7): DAGVTQSPTHLIKTRGQQVTLRCSPISGHKSVSWYQQVLGQGPQFIFQYYEKEERGRGNFPDRFSARQFPNYSSELNVNALLLGDSALYLCASSSQGTGDYSYEQYFGPGTRLTVT.

This clonotype has more than one count but fewer than ten. One base away lies a much larger clone, so this may be a sequencing read error. The chain links TRBV27 to TRBJ2-1, with 7 bases lining up with TRBD2. V lost 6 bases to trimming and J lost 0 bases; unmatched junction nucleotides: 8. The CDR3 has 16 amino acids. Germline V gives CDR1 MNHEY, CDR2 SMNVEV (reference sequence). This CDR3 reads CASSRPGGSSYNEQFF. The CDR3 nucleotides are TGTGCCAGCAGCCGCCCGGGAGGTAGCTCCTACAATGAGCAGTTCTTC.

This clonotype was seen at least ten times. This rearrangement joins TRBV28 to TRBJ2-7; 7 nucleotides line up with TRBD1. Germline V gene data show CDR1 as MDHEN and CDR2 as SYDVKM. The CDR3 runs to 19 residues. V shed 3 bases, J shed 2 bases, and the junction held 19 bases outside the gene matches. As DNA, the CDR3 is TGTGCCAGCAGTTTTGGCCCAAAAACATCGGGACAGAGAGCCTACGAGCAGTACTTC. Translation: CASSFGPKTSGQRAYEQYF.

The sample holds a few counts of this clonotype. Here the CDR3 DNA reads TGCGCCAGCAGCTCCCTGGCTACCCAATCTGGAGATGTCTACGAGCAGTACTTC. Amino acids: CASSSLATQSGDVYEQYF. The rearrangement links TRBV5-1 to TRBJ2-7; D remains ambiguous. The CDR3 loop spans 18 amino acids. Germline assignment: CDR1 SGHRS and CDR2 YFSETQ. Trimming took off 3 bases at V and 3 bases at J, with 25 bases between the two ends.

This clonotype was seen a handful of times. The gene calls are TRBV15 and TRBJ2-1, with D perhaps matching TRBD1 or TRBD2 (5 bases each). CDR3 size: 14 residues. Trimming left V 7 bases short and J 10 bases short, with 20 bases between. Germline V gene data show CDR1 as LNHNV and CDR2 as YYDKDF (reference sequence). The CDR3 sequence: CATTQGASSREQFF. The CDR3 coding sequence is TGTGCCACCACCCAGGGCGCTAGCTCTCGAGAGCAGTTCTTC.

The J gene is TRBJ2-3, the V gene TRBV28, with a possible D match to TRBD1 (6 bases). This CDR3 has 16 residues. The V gene's germline CDR1 is MDHEN and CDR2 SYDVKM. V was shortened by 4 bases and J by 2 bases, with 16 bases between the two germline ends. DNA of the CDR3: TGTGCCAGCAGTTCACGACCCCGGGACACCACAGATACGCAGTATTTT. It specifies CASSSRPRDTTDTQYF.

Ten or more counts support this clonotype. The gene calls are TRBV30 and TRBJ2-1, with a weak D call TRBD2 (6 bases). V dropped 2 bases and J dropped 2 bases, with 10 bases sitting between them. Germline CDR1 reads GTSNPN; CDR2 reads SVGIG (reference sequence). CDR3 size: 14 residues. CDR3 sequence (DNA): TGTGCCTGGAGTCAACTAGCAACCTACAATGAGCAGTTCTTC. Translation: CAWSQLATYNEQFF. Together with reference TRBV30 and TRBJ2-1, the CDR3 gives the full variable domain: SQTIHQWPATLVQPVGSPLSLECTVEGTSNPNLYWYRQAAGRGLQLLFYSVGIGQISSEVPQNLSASRPQDRQFILSSKKLLLSDSGFYLCAWSQLATYNEQFFGPGTRLTVL.

This clonotype was recorded at least ten times. The genes are TRBV3-1 and TRBJ2-1; 8 nucleotides agree with TRBD2. Trimming removed 2 bases from V and 8 bases from J; junction bases left unmatched: 14. The germline V gene has CDR1 LGHDT and CDR2 YNNKEL (reference sequence). This CDR3 has 17 amino acids. The CDR3 nucleotides read TGTGCCAGCAGCCAAAGGATCACGGGAGGGCCAAACGATGAGCAGTTCTTC. Residues: CASSQRITGGPNDEQFF.

This clonotype was seen at least ten times. The junction does not match germline at one end; this may be a read error. The chain couples TRBV5-1 to TRBJ2-1; 9 bases match TRBD1. The CDR3 length is 14 residues. From germline, CDR1 is SGHRS and CDR2 YFSETQ. In DNA, the CDR3 is TGTGCCAGCAGCTTAGACAGGGGGAACAATGAGCAGTTCTTC. This gives the protein CASSLDRGNNEQFF. Variable domain in full (rest from reference TRBV5-1 and TRBJ2-1): KAGVTQTPRYLIKTRGQQVTLSCSPISGHRSVSWYQQTPGQGLQFLFEYFSETQRNKGNFPGRFSGRQFSNSRSEMNVSTLELGDSALYLCASSLDRGNNEQFFGPGTRLTVL.

The genes are TRBV20-1 and TRBJ1-2, with D tentatively TRBD1 (5 bases). V lost 5 bases, J lost 4 bases, and 17 bases lay in between. Germline CDR1 reads DFQATT; CDR2 reads SNEGSKA (reference sequence). CDR3 size: 14 residues. The CDR3 spells CSAPSGRGSYGYTF. The CDR3 DNA is TGCAGTGCTCCCTCAGGGCGGGGGAGCTATGGCTACACCTTC.

This clonotype appeared many times. The rearrangement uses TRBV28 and TRBJ2-1, with 10 bases aligning to TRBD2. The V gene end was trimmed by 5 bases and the J gene end by 0 bases; junction bases not matched to a gene: 13. This CDR3 is built from 19 residues. Germline CDR1 reads MDHEN; CDR2 reads SYDVKM. Here the CDR3 reads CASSPNIGTSVSSYNEQFF. As DNA, the CDR3 is TGTGCCAGCAGTCCAAATATAGGGACTAGCGTGAGCTCCTACAATGAGCAGTTCTTC.

This clonotype appeared a few times. The chain recombines TRBV7-8 with TRBJ2-2; possible D gene TRBD2, 5 bases. The CDR3 extends over 17 amino acids. The germline V gene has CDR1 SGHVS and CDR2 FQNEAQ. V gave up 5 bases and J gave up 2 bases, with 18 bases separating them. CDR3 nucleotide sequence: TGTGCCAGCAGCGCCCTTTCTCTGGGAGCTAACACCGGGGAGCTGTTTTTT. Translated: CASSALSLGANTGELFF. Together with reference TRBV7-8 and TRBJ2-2, the CDR3 gives the full variable domain: GAGVSQSPRYKVAKRGQDVALRCDPISGHVSLFWYQQALGQGPEFLTYFQNEAQLDKSGLPSDRFFAERPEGSVSTLKIQRTQQEDSAVYLCASSALSLGANTGELFFGEGSRLTVL.

This clonotype has only a few counts. J is TRBJ1-2 and V is TRBV20-1, with 9 bases that match TRBD1. The CDR3 consists of 16 residues. Trimming at V came to 0 bases and at J to 8 bases, leaving 13 bases not matched to a gene. The germline V gene encodes CDR1 DFQATT and CDR2 SNEGSKA (reference sequence). The CDR3 here is CSARDAPGQGMGGYTF. CDR3 coding DNA: TGCAGTGCTAGAGATGCCCCCGGACAGGGGATGGGAGGCTACACCTTC.

This clonotype showed up just once. The V gene is TRBV6-5, the J gene TRBJ1-6; D ambiguous. The CDR3 is 16 amino acids. The germline gives CDR1 MNHEY, CDR2 SVGAGI. V lost 0 bases and J lost 3, with 9 bases in between. The CDR3 DNA reads as TGTGCCAGCAGTTACTCACAGACCATCTATAATTCACCCCTCCACTTT. Translation gives CASSYSQTIYNSPLHF.